Listed below are T cell receptor beta chains from one sample, sequenced in a study of OX40 agonist ivuxolimab in advanced cancers. Clones were read by immunoSEQ multiplex PCR, and TCRdb kept only the in-frame ones, dropping some. This repertoire shows 70,000 or so clones, 85% found once; its top ten account for approximately 4.3%. This material consisted of CD4+ or CD8+ T cells sorted from blood, taken in a trial of the OX40 agonist ivuxolimab. These receptors were obtained from an adult with an advanced solid tumor such as melanoma, head and neck, liver or kidney cancer. Both conserved end residues are part of each CDR3. D genes are given only for firm matches. Size is stated for part of the rows, as once, few or many counts, or as a class when the clone is expanded.

clone_size,d_call,j_call,v_call,cdr3_nt,cdr3_aa
-,-,TRBJ2-1,TRBV5-1,TGCGCCAGCAGCTTGCTGAACAATGAGCAGTTCTTC,CASSLLNNEQFF
-,TRBD1,TRBJ2-2,TRBV5-1,TGCGCCAGCAGCTTCAGGGGGAGGAACACCGGGGAGCTGTTTTTT,CASSFRGRNTGELFF
-,TRBD1,TRBJ2-2,TRBV7-7,TGTGCCAGCAGGGGGGACAGGAGCAACACCGGGGAGCTGTTTTTT,CASRGDRSNTGELFF
-,-,TRBJ1-2,TRBV5-6,TGTGCCAGCAGCCGCGGGACCTCCAGGAGCTACACCTTC,CASSRGTSRSYTF
once,-,TRBJ2-7,TRBV12-5,TGTGCTAGTGGTTTGGAAGTGGCAGGGGTCCGCTACGAGCAGTACTTC,CASGLEVAGVRYEQYF
-,-,TRBJ2-1,TRBV5-1,TGCGCCAGCAGCTTGGGGGAGAGCTACAATGAGCAGTTCTTC,CASSLGESYNEQFF
-,TRBD1,TRBJ1-1,TRBV20-1,TGCAGTGCCGGACAGGTGGAAGCTTTCTTT,CSAGQVEAFF
few,TRBD1,TRBJ1-5,TRBV19,TGTGCCAGTAGTTCCGGACAGGGTGCTCAGCCCCAGCATTTT,CASSSGQGAQPQHF
-,-,TRBJ2-2,TRBV15,TGTGCCACCAGCAGAGATCCCACCGGGGAGCTGTTTTTT,CATSRDPTGELFF
-,-,TRBJ2-5,TRBV6-5,TGTGCCAGCAGTTGGGGGGAGACCCAGTACTTC,CASSWGETQYF